The 19 T cell receptor beta chains below were found in one sample sequenced in a study of blood T cell repertoires in COVID-19. Generated by immunoSEQ multiplex PCR, the TCRdb table keeps only in-frame clones and is missing some. Among around 170,000 clones listed, about 88% were seen once. Specimen: peripheral blood. The receptor set was obtained from a man aged 55 to 70 with COVID-19, enrolled during active disease.

The CDR3 region is CSVVSMNTEAFF. DNA for the CDR3: TGCAGCGTTGTCAGTATGAACACTGAAGCTTTCTTT. The genes are TRBV29-1 and TRBJ1-1; D unclear. CDR3 length: 12 residues. CDR1 and CDR2 (germline): SQVTM, ANQGSEA. V dropped 4 bases and J dropped 0 bases, with 6 bases sitting between them.

This clone was detected only a few times. A junction end diverges from the germline sequence, so it may reflect a read error. CDR3 loop: CASSLGLGSTEAFF. The CDR3, as DNA: TGTGCTAGCAGCTTAGGTTTGGGGAGCACTGAAGCTTTCTTT. This chain joins TRBV7-7 and TRBJ1-1; D not resolved. Germline-derived CDR1 and CDR2 are SSHAT and FNYEAQ (reference sequence). This CDR3 region has 14 residues.

The chain carries TRBV29-1 and TRBJ2-3; 9 nucleotides line up with TRBD1. There are 12 residues in the CDR3. Germline V gene data show CDR1 as SQVTM and CDR2 as ANQGSEA. The trim removed 8 bases at V and 5 bases at J, leaving 5 bases unmatched. CDR3 in DNA: TGCAGCTTACAGGGGGCCGGAGATACGCAGTATTTT. It translates to CSLQGAGDTQYF.

This clone was observed a handful of times. The V call is TRBV7-9, the J call TRBJ2-3, with a weak D call TRBD2 (5 bases). Germline V CDR1 and CDR2: SEHNR, FQNEAQ (reference sequence). The CDR3 is 12 residues long. V lost 5 bases and J lost 6, with 9 bases in between. CDR3 amino acids: CASSGSSDTQYF. The CDR3 coding sequence is TGTGCCAGCAGCGGGAGCTCGGATACGCAGTATTTT.

The chain has TRBV6-5 and TRBJ1-5, with no clear D. CDR3 size: 14 residues. The germline gives CDR1 MNHEY, CDR2 SVGAGI. V lost 8 bases, J lost 7 bases, and 18 bases lay in between. The CDR3 protein is CASSLAVTGQPQHF. CDR3 nucleotides: TGTGCCAGCTCCCTAGCTGTGACGGGGCAGCCCCAGCATTTT.

CDR3 bases: TGTGCCAGCAGCCGAGTGGAGGGTGGAAACACCATATATTTT. Translation: CASSRVEGGNTIYF. The chain couples TRBV7-9 to TRBJ1-3; D is uncertain. V gave up 5 bases and J gave up 3 bases, with 11 bases separating them. This CDR3 spans 14 amino acids. Germline values: CDR1 SEHNR, CDR2 FQNEAQ (reference sequence). The full variable domain, completed using reference TRBV7-9 and TRBJ1-3, is DTGVSQNPRHKITKRGQNVTFRCDPISEHNRLYWYRQTLGQGPEFLTYFQNEAQLEKSRLLSDRFSAERPKGSFSTLEIQRTEQGDSAMYLCASSRVEGGNTIYFGEGSWLTVV.

DNA of the CDR3: TGTGCCAGCAGGGGACTGGGCAGGGGGACTGAAGCTTTCTTT. Its translation is CASRGLGRGTEAFF. This chain connects TRBV5-6 to TRBJ1-1; TRBD1 matches 7 bases. The V gene end was trimmed by 5 bases and the J gene end by 5 bases; junction bases not matched to a gene: 9. This CDR3 has 14 residues. Germline V CDR1 and CDR2: SGHDT, YYEEEE.

This rearrangement joins TRBV19 to TRBJ1-1; 7 bases line up with TRBD1. The germline CDR1 and CDR2 sequences are LNHDA and SQIVND (reference sequence). The CDR3 extends over 14 amino acids. Germline trimming cut 3 bases from V and 4 bases from J; bases unmatched to any gene: 5. CDR3 coding DNA: TGTGCCAGTAGTATCGGTCAGGGGGGCACTGAAGCTTTCTTT. Translated: CASSIGQGGTEAFF.

The CDR3 coding sequence is TGTGCCAGCAGCACTCCCTCGATCGGAAACACCATATATTTT. Translating gives CASSTPSIGNTIYF. The rearrangement links TRBV28 to TRBJ1-3, with D hard to call. The CDR3 runs to 14 residues. V dropped 6 bases and J dropped 4 bases, with 13 bases sitting between them. CDR1 and CDR2 from the germline V gene are MDHEN and SYDVKM.

For the CDR3, the DNA is TGTGCCAGCAGGAGACAGACGAACGGTTCACCCCTCCACTTT. Its translation is CASRRQTNGSPLHF. This chain joins TRBV13 and TRBJ1-6, with a tentative D call TRBD1 (5 bases). CDR1 is PRHDT and CDR2 is FYEKMQ in the germline V gene (reference sequence). V was cut by 6 bases and J by 9 bases, with 15 bases left in between. CDR3 length: 14 residues.

The chain uses TRBV28 and TRBJ1-2; TRBD1 might be the D (6 bases). Between the trimmed V and J ends, which lost 2 bases and 0 bases, there was a span of 13 bases. This CDR3 is built from 16 residues. CDR1 MDHEN and CDR2 SYDVKM come from the germline V gene. In nucleotides, the CDR3 is TGTGCCAGCAGTTTAGGGGGCGTTGGGTCTAACTATGGCTACACCTTC. Its translation is CASSLGGVGSNYGYTF.

The rearrangement joins TRBV7-6 to TRBJ2-3, with 8 bases aligning to TRBD1. CDR3 length: 16 amino acids. Germline V gives CDR1 SGHVS, CDR2 FNYEAQ. J lost 2 bases, V lost 1 base, and 5 bases had no gene match. CDR3 residues: CASSLVQGVVTDTQYF. The DNA for the CDR3 is TGTGCCAGCAGCTTAGTACAGGGGGTGGTCACAGATACGCAGTATTTT.

This sequence joins TRBV6-5 and TRBJ2-7; 8 nucleotides line up with TRBD2. Germline V gene data show CDR1 as MNHEY and CDR2 as SVGAGI. The V gene end was trimmed by 6 bases and the J gene end by 3 bases; junction bases not matched to a gene: 10. The CDR3 length is 15 residues. In DNA form, the CDR3 reads TGTGCCAGCAGCCCGGGGGGTAGCGGGATCTACGAGCAGTACTTC. The encoded protein is CASSPGGSGIYEQYF.

This chain connects TRBV5-1 to TRBJ2-7; 7 nucleotides align to TRBD2. Germline-derived CDR1 and CDR2 are SGHRS and YFSETQ. The CDR3 is 14 residues long. The J segment lost 6 bases and the V segment lost 0 bases, leaving 6 bases of the junction unmatched. The CDR3 loop reads CASSLEGPGGEQYF. DNA for the CDR3: TGCGCCAGCAGCTTGGAGGGCCCGGGGGGCGAGCAGTACTTC.

The chain recombines TRBV18 with TRBJ1-4; D is uncertain. This CDR3 comprises 14 residues. V was cut by 1 base and J by 3 bases, with 6 bases left in between. Germline V gene data show CDR1 as KGHSH and CDR2 as LQKENI. The CDR3: CASSPQGANEKLFF. The CDR3 DNA sequence: TGTGCCAGCTCACCACAGGGAGCTAATGAAAAACTGTTTTTT. The whole variable domain, remainder taken from reference TRBV18 and TRBJ1-4, is NAGVMQNPRHLVRRRGQEARLRCSPMKGHSHVYWYRQLPEEGLKFMVYLQKENIIDESGMPKERFSAEFPKEGPSILRIQQVVRGDSAAYFCASSPQGANEKLFFGSGTQLSVL.

This chain connects TRBV9 to TRBJ2-7; 11 bases are shared with TRBD2. The V gene end was trimmed by 3 bases and the J gene end by 3 bases; junction bases not matched to a gene: 5. The CDR3 extends over 15 amino acids. Germline CDR1 SGDLS, CDR2 YYNGEE. The CDR3 loop reads CASSAGLADFYEQYF. CDR3 DNA sequence: TGTGCCAGCAGCGCGGGACTAGCGGACTTCTACGAGCAGTACTTC.

The V and J genes are TRBV30 and TRBJ1-5; tentatively, D is TRBD1 (6 bases). The germline V gene encodes CDR1 GTSNPN and CDR2 SVGIG (reference sequence). Trimming pared 2 bases from V and 7 bases from J, leaving 21 bases between. This CDR3 region has 16 residues. This CDR3 reads CAWSSTRQVMRQPQHF. In DNA, the CDR3 is TGTGCCTGGAGTTCCACCCGACAGGTGATGAGGCAGCCCCAGCATTTT.

This clone was seen a handful of times. The chain employs TRBV9 and TRBJ1-4, with D perhaps matching TRBD1 (5 bases). The CDR3 loop spans 15 amino acids. Germline CDR1 SGDLS, CDR2 YYNGEE. V was trimmed by 4 bases and J by 8 bases, leaving 18 bases between them. The CDR3 DNA reads as TGTGCCAGCAGCCTTACCGGGACGGAGGGCGAAAAACTGTTTTTT. Residues: CASSLTGTEGEKLFF.

The chain combines TRBV7-8 with TRBJ2-3, with 9 positions matching TRBD1. Germline loops: CDR1 SGHVS, CDR2 FQNEAQ. The V segment lost 5 bases and the J segment 14 bases; nucleotides outside the gene matches: 14. The CDR3 spans 14 residues. CDR3 sequence reads: CASSPTGQGFYPYF. CDR3 nucleotide sequence: TGTGCCAGCAGCCCAACCGGACAGGGGTTTTATCCGTATTTT.